A single sample is the source of the 13 T cell receptor beta chains below, sequenced in a study of T cell responses to AZD1222 COVID-19 vaccine. Measured with immunoSEQ multiplex PCR; TCRdb has only the in-frame clones, and not every one. The table includes some 180,000 clones, about 92% detected once. The sequencing used peripheral blood, collected on day 0 of AZD1222 vaccination. The origin of the receptors is an adult in good health.

The chain recombines TRBV6-1 with TRBJ1-1; 9 bases are shared with TRBD1. The CDR3 consists of 15 residues. Looked up from germline, CDR1 is MNHNS and CDR2 is SASEGT. With V trimmed by 1 base and J by 6 bases, 6 bases remained unmatched. In DNA form, the CDR3 reads TGTGCCAGCAGTGAAGAACAGGGGGCGAAAGCTGAAGCTTTCTTT. Translation: CASSEEQGAKAEAFF.

The V and J genes are TRBV19 and TRBJ1-1, with 11 bases aligning to TRBD1. V trimming: 7 bases; J trimming: 3 bases; junction bases outside the gene matches: 4. Per germline, CDR1 LNHDA and CDR2 SQIVND (reference sequence). This CDR3 is 14 amino acids long. CDR3 DNA: TGTGCCAGTATCCTGGACAGGGGGCACACTGAAGCTTTCTTT. Protein: CASILDRGHTEAFF.

This sequence joins TRBV5-1 and TRBJ2-2; 9 positions match TRBD2. V was pared by 7 bases and J by 2 bases, with 6 bases of the junction left unmatched. Per germline, CDR1 SGHRS and CDR2 YFSETQ. The CDR3 covers 15 residues. The CDR3 reads CASSGTSSNTGELFF. The CDR3 nucleotides read TGCGCCAGCTCCGGGACTAGCAGTAACACCGGGGAGCTGTTTTTT. The full variable domain, with the rest looked up from reference TRBV5-1 and TRBJ2-2, is KAGVTQTPRYLIKTRGQQVTLSCSPISGHRSVSWYQQTPGQGLQFLFEYFSETQRNKGNFPGRFSGRQFSNSRSEMNVSTLELGDSALYLCASSGTSSNTGELFFGEGSRLTVL.

This clone has a handful of counts. V gene TRBV9 combines with J gene TRBJ1-2; D ambiguous. V was cut by 7 bases and J by 5 bases, with 21 bases left in between. The CDR3 extends over 15 amino acids. Germline CDR1 SGDLS, CDR2 YYNGEE. The CDR3 region is CASSTEVNSGYGYTF. In nucleotides, the CDR3 is TGTGCCAGCTCCACGGAGGTCAATTCGGGGTATGGCTACACCTTC.

The chain employs TRBV19 and TRBJ2-3, with 7 positions matching TRBD2. Germline V gene lookup returns CDR1 LNHDA and CDR2 SQIVND (reference sequence). V was pared by 10 bases and J by 1 base, with 5 bases of the junction left unmatched. CDR3 length: 13 residues. The CDR3 bases are TGTGCCACTAAGCGGGGACGCACAGATACGCAGTATTTT. Translating it yields CATKRGRTDTQYF.

The CDR3 DNA reads TGCGCCAGCAGCCAAGATCGGACGTGGGACAGGGGTCGAGGCTACACCTTC. It yields the protein CASSQDRTWDRGRGYTF. The rearrangement links TRBV4-3 to TRBJ1-2; 10 positions match TRBD1. This CDR3 is built from 17 residues. Germline assignment: CDR1 LGHNA and CDR2 YSLEER. V lost 0 bases, J lost 8 bases, and 12 bases stayed unmatched.

The chain is built from TRBV6-5 and TRBJ1-2; D uncertain. Trimming stripped 0 bases from V and 1 base from J, with 9 bases between. CDR3 length: 15 amino acids. CDR1 and CDR2 (germline): MNHEY, SVGAGI. Written as DNA, the CDR3 is TGTGCCAGCAGTTACTCGATCGGGGTTAACTATGGCTACACCTTC. Amino acid sequence: CASSYSIGVNYGYTF.

J is TRBJ1-2 and V is TRBV30; 7 bases fit TRBD1. Looked up from germline, CDR1 is GTSNPN and CDR2 is SVGIG (reference sequence). V trimming: 3 bases; J trimming: 5 bases; junction bases outside the gene matches: 12. The CDR3 sequence is 15 residues long. The CDR3, as DNA: TGTGCCTGGAGGCCCCGACAGGGCCTGAAGTATGGCTACACCTTC. Its translation: CAWRPRQGLKYGYTF.

Only one count was recorded for this clone. V is TRBV5-4 and J is TRBJ1-1; possibly TRBD1 for D (5 bases). The germline V gene has CDR1 SGHNT and CDR2 YYREEE (reference sequence). The CDR3 is 14 amino acids. V shed 3 bases and J shed 2 bases, with 11 bases lying between them. The CDR3 reads CASSWDRRNTEAFF. The CDR3 nucleotides are TGTGCCAGCAGCTGGGACCGGAGAAACACTGAAGCTTTCTTT.

This sequence joins TRBV14 and TRBJ1-3; the match to TRBD1 covers 7 bases. Germline V gives CDR1 SGHDN, CDR2 FVKESK. V dropped 5 bases and J dropped 1; count of bases not matched to a gene: 8. This CDR3 spans 16 amino acids. The CDR3 loop is CASSKQGMGSGNTIYF. The CDR3, as DNA: TGTGCCAGCAGCAAACAGGGGATGGGGTCTGGAAACACCATATATTTT. The whole variable domain, remainder taken from reference TRBV14 and TRBJ1-3, is EAGVTQFPSHSVIEKGQTVTLRCDPISGHDNLYWYRRVMGKEIKFLLHFVKESKQDESGMPNNRFLAERTGGTYSTLKVQPAELEDSGVYFCASSKQGMGSGNTIYFGEGSWLTVV.

The chain is built from TRBV21-1 and TRBJ2-5. TRBV21-1 is recorded as a pseudogene. This CDR3 region has 14 residues. The CDR3 region has the DNA TGTGCCAGCAGCACCGGGGGCATTCGGGAGACCCAGTACTTC. Translated, it gives CASSTGGIRETQYF.

This chain connects TRBV5-4 to TRBJ2-7, with D possibly TRBD1 on 6 matching bases. This CDR3 spans 13 amino acids. Trimming took 2 bases from V and 5 from J, leaving 11 bases between them. Germline V gene sequence: CDR1 SGHNT, CDR2 YYREEE (reference sequence). CDR3 DNA: TGTGCCAGCAGCTTACAGGGACGGGACGAGCAGTACGTC. The encoded protein is CASSLQGRDEQYV.

The chain recombines TRBV13 with TRBJ1-6; D not certain. Per the germline V gene, CDR1 is PRHDT and CDR2 is FYEKMQ (reference sequence). The CDR3 sequence is 15 residues long. V lost 3 bases to trimming and J lost 7 bases, with 13 bases between them. The CDR3 DNA is TGTGCCAGCAGCTTCCACAGCGACCAGAATTCACCCCTCCACTTT. Translation: CASSFHSDQNSPLHF.